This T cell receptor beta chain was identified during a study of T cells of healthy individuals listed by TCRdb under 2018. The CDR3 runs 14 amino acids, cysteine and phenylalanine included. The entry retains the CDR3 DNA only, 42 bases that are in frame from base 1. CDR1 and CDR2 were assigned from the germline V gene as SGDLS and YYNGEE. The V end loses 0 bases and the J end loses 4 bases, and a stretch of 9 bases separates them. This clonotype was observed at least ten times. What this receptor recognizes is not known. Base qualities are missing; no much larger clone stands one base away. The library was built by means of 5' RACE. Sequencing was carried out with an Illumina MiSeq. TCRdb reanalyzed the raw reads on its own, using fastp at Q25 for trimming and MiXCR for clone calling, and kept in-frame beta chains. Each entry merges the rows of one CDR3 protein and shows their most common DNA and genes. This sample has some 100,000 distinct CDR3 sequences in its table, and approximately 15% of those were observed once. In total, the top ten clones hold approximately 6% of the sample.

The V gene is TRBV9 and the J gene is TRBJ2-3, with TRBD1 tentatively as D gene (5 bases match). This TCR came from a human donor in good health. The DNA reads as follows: TGTGCCAGCAGCGTAGTGTCAGGGCCAGATACGCAGTATTTT. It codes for CASSVVSGPDTQYF.